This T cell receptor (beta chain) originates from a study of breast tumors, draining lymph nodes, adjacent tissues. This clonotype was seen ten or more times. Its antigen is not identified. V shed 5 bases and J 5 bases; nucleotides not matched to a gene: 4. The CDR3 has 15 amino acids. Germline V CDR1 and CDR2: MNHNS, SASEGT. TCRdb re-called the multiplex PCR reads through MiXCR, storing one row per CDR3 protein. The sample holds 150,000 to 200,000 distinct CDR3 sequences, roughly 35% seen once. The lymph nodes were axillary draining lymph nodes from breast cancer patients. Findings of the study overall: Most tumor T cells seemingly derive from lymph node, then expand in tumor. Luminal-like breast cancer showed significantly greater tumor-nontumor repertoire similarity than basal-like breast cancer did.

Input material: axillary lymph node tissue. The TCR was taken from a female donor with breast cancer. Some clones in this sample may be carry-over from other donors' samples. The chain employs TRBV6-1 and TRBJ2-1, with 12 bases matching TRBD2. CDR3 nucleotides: TGTGCCAGCAGTTGGACTAGCGGGGTAAACAATGAGCAGTTCTTC. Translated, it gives CASSWTSGVNNEQFF.